A selection of T cell receptor beta chains follows, all from one sample in a study of CD8 T cells in ankylosing spondylitis. One entry per CDR3 protein results from TCRdb running MiXCR on the 5' RACE reads. Here the sample spans over 60,000 distinct CDR3 sequences, approximately 5.3% being singletons. Input material: blood, either unsorted or a sorted T cell fraction (not recorded which). These receptors were obtained from a male donor with ankylosing spondylitis or in good health (not recorded which). Each CDR3 is given with its conserved first and last residue. The D gene is left open where the match is weak. Size is omitted from some rows. Given values are once, few, many or a class for expanded clones.

many | TRBJ1-6 | TRBV9 | . | 14 | TGTGCCAGCAGTCCCCCGGGGGGGGAACCACCCCTCCACTTT | CASSPPGGEPPLHF
many | TRBJ2-5 | TRBV6-5 | . | 12 | TGTGCCAGCGGGGGATCGGAAGAGACCCAGTACTTC | CASGGSEETQYF
many | TRBJ1-6 | TRBV5-1 | . | 17 | TGCGCCAGCAGCTTGAGTACAGGGAACGGAATAATGCCACCCCTCCACTTT | CASSLSTGNGIMPPLHF
many | TRBJ2-1 | TRBV12-3/TRBV12-4 | TRBD1 | 16 | TGTGCCAGCAGAGACGCCGGGACAGCTAGATACAATGAGCAGTTCTTC | CASRDAGTARYNEQFF
many | TRBJ2-1 | TRBV30 | . | 12 | TGTGCCTGGGGAAGTGGGGGGAATGAGCAGTTCTTC | CAWGSGGNEQFF
many | TRBJ1-4 | TRBV6-1 | . | 14 | TGTGCCAGCAGTGGGACAGAAGAAAATGAAAAACTGTTTTTT | CASSGTEENEKLFF
many | TRBJ2-5 | TRBV10-3 | . | 13 | TGTGCCATCAGTGATGGGCTCGAAGAGACCCAGTACTTC | CAISDGLEETQYF
many | TRBJ2-1 | TRBV27 | . | 14 | TGTGCCAGCAGTTTCGGGGACCGGGTCGATGAGCAGTTCTTC | CASSFGDRVDEQFF
many | TRBJ1-1 | TRBV7-3 | . | 13 | TGTGCCAGCAGCTTTAGGAAGGGCACTGAAGCTTTCTTT | CASSFRKGTEAFF
many | TRBJ2-7 | TRBV27 | . | 17 | TGTGCCAGCAGTCTAGGTGGGATGGGCGGGGCGGACTACGAGCAGTACTTC | CASSLGGMGGADYEQYF
many | TRBJ1-5 | TRBV18 | . | 12 | TGTGCCAGCTCACCCGGGCCCGGGGCCCAGCATTTT | CASSPGPGAQHF
few | TRBJ2-2 | TRBV20-1 | TRBD1 | 17 | TGCTGTGCTAGACCGACGGGAATAGACAGGGATAGGGGGGAGCTGTTTTTT | CCARPTGIDRDRGELFF
many | TRBJ2-7 | TRBV18 | . | 17 | TGTGCCAGCTCACCCCCGACACCCAAGAAGGGGGCCTACGAGCAGTACTTC | CASSPPTPKKGAYEQYF
many | TRBJ2-3 | TRBV5-1 | . | 18 | TGCGCCAGCAGCTTTGGAGACCGGCAGGGGATCCTGTCAGATACGCAGTATTTT | CASSFGDRQGILSDTQYF
many | TRBJ2-7 | TRBV28 | . | 14 | TGTGCCAGCAGTGGAAACAGGGTGTTTGAGGGGCAGTACTTC | CASSGNRVFEGQYF
many | TRBJ1-1 | TRBV6-5 | . | 14 | TGTGCCAGCAGTTACGGGGGGTCGAACACTGAAGCTTTCTTT | CASSYGGSNTEAFF
many | TRBJ1-6 | TRBV20-1 | . | 16 | TGCAGTGCTAGAGACCCTAAAGGGTACAACAATTCACCCCTCCACTTT | CSARDPKGYNNSPLHF
. | TRBJ2-7 | TRBV11-2 | . | 14 | TGTGCCAGTAGCCCGACGACAGGCCACTACGAGCAGTACTTC | CASSPTTGHYEQYF